The 31 T cell receptor beta chains below all came from one sample that was sequenced in a study of blood T cell repertoires in COVID-19. Method: immunoSEQ multiplex PCR; TCRdb's copy keeps in-frame clones and lacks some. This sample carries roughly 330,000 clones, around nine tenths of them seen once, and the ten largest clones take about 5%. The material sequenced was PBMCs or T cells enriched from blood (not recorded which). The receptors originated from a man aged 25-45 years who had recovered from COVID-19.

V gene TRBV19 combines with J gene TRBJ1-5; the D is unclear. Germline V gene data show CDR1 as LNHDA and CDR2 as SQIVND (reference sequence). The CDR3 is 13 amino acids. Trimming left V 1 base short and J 8 bases short, with 9 bases between. The CDR3 sequence is CASSIAGEKPQHF. CDR3 coding DNA: TGTGCCAGTAGTATAGCCGGAGAAAAGCCCCAGCATTTT.

V gene TRBV5-1 combines with J gene TRBJ2-5; possibly TRBD2 for D (6 bases). Germline loops: CDR1 SGHRS, CDR2 YFSETQ. V was cut by 0 bases and J by 3 bases, with 9 bases left in between. This CDR3 spans 14 amino acids. The CDR3, as DNA: TGCGCCAGCAGCTTGGAGTCGGGGGAAGAGACCCAGTACTTC. This translates into CASSLESGEETQYF.

The genes are TRBV27 and TRBJ2-7, with D perhaps TRBD1 (5 bases). V dropped 3 bases and J dropped 6 bases, with 12 bases sitting between them. The germline V gene has CDR1 MNHEY and CDR2 SMNVEV (reference sequence). The CDR3 runs 13 residues. CDR3 amino acids: CASSFIGVGEQYF. The CDR3 coding sequence is TGTGCCAGCAGTTTTATAGGGGTGGGCGAGCAGTACTTC.

The rearrangement joins TRBV4-1 to TRBJ2-7; tentative D call: TRBD2 (5 bases). Germline lookup yields CDR1 MGHRA and CDR2 YSYEKL. There are 15 residues in the CDR3. Trimming stripped 0 bases from V and 3 bases from J, with 12 bases between. CDR3: CASSQDPGTYYEQYF. The CDR3 DNA is TGCGCCAGCAGCCAAGATCCGGGAACCTACTACGAGCAGTACTTC.

The chain carries TRBV3-1 (or the pseudogene TRBV3-2) and TRBJ2-5; 8 bases line up with TRBD2. Looked up from germline, CDR1 is LGHDT and CDR2 is YNNKEL (reference sequence). V was clipped by 0 bases and J by 4 bases; unmatched bases: 16. This CDR3 contains 19 residues. CDR3 DNA sequence: TGTGCCAGCAGCCAAGATCTGGAAGGACTAGCCTGGGGGGGAGAGACCCAGTACTTC. It specifies CASSQDLEGLAWGGETQYF.

The chain employs TRBV4-1 and TRBJ1-5, with a weak D call TRBD1 (6 bases). Germline V gene data show CDR1 as MGHRA and CDR2 as YSYEKL. V was trimmed by 0 bases and J by 4 bases, leaving 16 bases between them. The CDR3 length is 17 residues. The CDR3 DNA follows: TGCGCCAGCAGCCAAGAAATCGGGAGGGGGTGGAATCAGCCCCAGCATTTT. Translation gives CASSQEIGRGWNQPQHF.

This chain uses TRBV6-5 with TRBJ2-7; 7 bases are shared with TRBD2. Germline V gene lookup returns CDR1 MNHEY and CDR2 SVGAGI. V lost 1 base and J lost 2; bases outside the gene matches: 5. The CDR3 length is 15 residues. The CDR3 protein is CASSYYLAAPYEQYF. The CDR3 DNA reads TGTGCCAGCAGTTACTACCTAGCGGCCCCCTACGAGCAGTACTTC.

V and J are TRBV5-4 and TRBJ1-4; 9 bases are a match to TRBD1. From germline, CDR1 is SGHNT and CDR2 YYREEE (reference sequence). The J segment lost 8 bases and the V segment lost 5 bases, leaving 7 bases of the junction unmatched. CDR3 length equals 14 residues. This CDR3 reads CASRQQGAGEKLFF. In DNA form, the CDR3 reads TGTGCCAGCAGACAACAGGGGGCTGGGGAAAAACTGTTTTTT.

The genes are TRBV6-1 and TRBJ1-6; the match to TRBD1 covers 7 bases. V was clipped by 0 bases and J by 10 bases; unmatched bases: 6. Germline V gene data show CDR1 as MNHNS and CDR2 as SASEGT. CDR3 length equals 15 residues. This CDR3 is CASSEAVQGRSPLHF. The DNA of the CDR3 is TGTGCCAGCAGTGAAGCGGTACAGGGGAGATCACCCCTCCACTTT.

The CDR3 here is CASSKQGLYGYTF. The CDR3 nucleotides read TGTGCCAGCAGCAAGCAGGGCCTATATGGCTACACCTTC. The chain uses TRBV27 and TRBJ1-2; perhaps TRBD1 as D (5 bases). CDR1 MNHEY and CDR2 SMNVEV come from the germline V gene (reference sequence). Trimming removed 6 bases at V and 5 bases at J, with 13 bases between. This CDR3 has 13 residues.

This chain uses TRBV5-1 with TRBJ1-4; tentatively, D is TRBD1 (6 bases). The CDR3 totals 17 residues. Trimming pared 1 base from V and 2 bases from J, leaving 15 bases between. Germline CDR1 and CDR2: SGHRS and YFSETQ. The CDR3 spells CASSLNPQGSTNEKLFF. The CDR3 DNA follows: TGCGCCAGCAGCTTGAATCCCCAGGGGTCGACTAATGAAAAACTGTTTTTT.

This chain connects TRBV11-1 to TRBJ1-6; TRBD1 matches 7 bases. The CDR3 has 15 amino acids. Germline values: CDR1 SGHAT, CDR2 FQDESV (reference sequence). Germline trimming cut 5 bases from V and 4 bases from J; bases unmatched to any gene: 5. This CDR3 reads CASSLGDRYNSPLHF. The CDR3 nucleotides read TGTGCCAGCAGCCTAGGGGACAGATATAATTCACCCCTCCACTTT.

CDR3 coding DNA: TGTGCCAGCAGCAAAGTGGACAGAGCGACAGATACGCAGTATTTT. Its protein is CASSKVDRATDTQYF. The chain employs TRBV21-1 and TRBJ2-3; the D segment call TRBD1 is taken from the table without a DNA check. TRBV21-1 is given as a pseudogene. The CDR3 extends over 15 amino acids.

The chain recombines TRBV7-6 with TRBJ2-1, with 10 bases fitting TRBD2. The CDR3 is 15 residues long. The V and J ends lost 3 bases and 4 bases, in that order; junction bases with no gene match: 3. Germline V lookup: CDR1 SGHVS, CDR2 FNYEAQ. The CDR3 here is CASSLNSGGYNEQFF. In nucleotides, the CDR3 is TGTGCCAGCAGCTTGAATAGCGGGGGGTACAATGAGCAGTTCTTC.

The chain uses TRBV9 and TRBJ2-3, with TRBD1 identical over 10 bases. The V gene end was trimmed by 2 bases and the J gene end by 7 bases; junction bases not matched to a gene: 7. The CDR3 is made up of 15 amino acids. CDR1 and CDR2 (germline): SGDLS, YYNGEE. The CDR3: CASSVGQGGTHTQYF. DNA for the CDR3: TGTGCCAGCAGCGTTGGACAGGGGGGTACACATACGCAGTATTTT. The full variable domain, with the rest looked up from reference TRBV9 and TRBJ2-3, is DSGVTQTPKHLITATGQRVTLRCSPRSGDLSVYWYQQSLDQGLQFLIQYYNGEERAKGNILERFSAQQFPDLHSELNLSSLELGDSALYFCASSVGQGGTHTQYFGPGTRLTVL.

CDR3 bases: TGTGCCACCAGCAGAGATTTAGCCAAAGAGACCCAGTACTTC. Translation gives CATSRDLAKETQYF. The chain recombines TRBV15 with TRBJ2-5; D is unresolved. V gave up 0 bases and J gave up 3 bases, with 8 bases separating them. Looked up from germline, CDR1 is LNHNV and CDR2 is YYDKDF (reference sequence). CDR3 length equals 14 residues.

This chain connects TRBV2 to TRBJ2-5, with 7 nucleotides matching TRBD2. The junction had 10 bases not matched to a gene; V was cut back by 4 bases and J by 5 bases. Germline-derived CDR1 and CDR2 are SNHLY and FYNNEI. This CDR3 region has 15 residues. The CDR3 coding sequence is TGTGCCAGCAGTGGGGAGGGGTCGGTCGGGGAGACCCAGTACTTC. It is translated as CASSGEGSVGETQYF.

This clone came up a few times. The gene calls are TRBV18 and TRBJ2-2, with TRBD1 matching 9 bases. Germline trimming cut 4 bases from V and 6 bases from J; bases unmatched to any gene: 12. Germline assignment: CDR1 KGHSH and CDR2 LQKENI. CDR3 length: 17 amino acids. The CDR3 nucleotides read TGTGCCAGCTCACTCAATCCGGGACAGGGAAGCTCCGGGGAGCTGTTTTTT. Translation: CASSLNPGQGSSGELFF.

J is TRBJ1-5 and V is TRBV6-5; TRBD1 is a possible D gene (6 bases). Germline V gene sequence: CDR1 MNHEY, CDR2 SVGAGI. The CDR3 length is 14 residues. Trimming took 5 bases from V and 2 from J, leaving 10 bases between them. Here the CDR3 DNA reads TGTGCCAGCAGTCTACAGGGTGGCAATCAGCCCCAGCATTTT. Protein product: CASSLQGGNQPQHF.

This chain links TRBV27 with TRBJ1-2; 7 positions agree with TRBD1. The CDR3 runs to 14 residues. Germline V lookup: CDR1 MNHEY, CDR2 SMNVEV (reference sequence). V lost 3 bases, J lost 7 bases, and 8 bases stayed unmatched. The DNA for the CDR3 is TGTGCCAGCAGTTTTGACAGGGTGAGCCGTGGCTACACCTTC. Its translation: CASSFDRVSRGYTF.

V usage is TRBV30 and J usage is TRBJ2-1, with D tentatively TRBD2 (6 bases). The V gene lost 0 bases and the J gene lost 6 bases, with 12 bases spanning the gap. The germline gives CDR1 GTSNPN, CDR2 SVGIG (reference sequence). This CDR3 contains 14 residues. The CDR3 region is CAWSVSSASNEQFF. DNA of the CDR3: TGTGCCTGGAGTGTGTCTAGCGCCTCCAATGAGCAGTTCTTC.

The rearrangement joins TRBV12-3 or TRBV12-4 to TRBJ2-5; D perhaps matches TRBD2 (5 bases). The CDR3 sequence is 13 residues long. V was pared by 2 bases and J by 3 bases, with 7 bases between. The DNA of the CDR3 is TGTGCCAGCAGTTTAAGCGGCAAAGAGACCCAGTACTTC. Protein sequence: CASSLSGKETQYF.

This chain uses TRBV7-7 with TRBJ1-5, with 9 bases that match TRBD1. V lost 9 bases and J lost 5; bases outside the gene matches: 8. The CDR3 loop spans 14 amino acids. Germline CDR1 reads SSHAT; CDR2 reads FNYEAQ (reference sequence). The CDR3 coding sequence is TGTGCCAGGGATTGTACAGGGGGCCATCAGCCCCAGCATTTT. As protein: CARDCTGGHQPQHF.

The chain links TRBV3-1 (or the pseudogene TRBV3-2) to TRBJ1-1; a weak D match, TRBD1 (6 bases). The CDR3 contains 14 residues. V lost 2 bases and J lost 9, with 16 bases in between. CDR1 is LGHDT, CDR2 YNNKEL, per germline (reference sequence). The CDR3 region is CASSQLASGHQAFF. CDR3 nucleotide sequence: TGTGCCAGCAGCCAATTGGCCTCGGGACACCAAGCTTTCTTT.

This sequence joins TRBV5-1 and TRBJ1-2; TRBD1 matches 8 bases. V was pared by 6 bases and J by 8 bases, with 6 bases of the junction left unmatched. Germline CDR1 and CDR2: SGHRS and YFSETQ. This CDR3 has 12 residues. CDR3 coding DNA: TGCGCCAGCACCGGGACAGGTGGAGGCTACACCTTC. This translates into CASTGTGGGYTF.

Here the CDR3 reads CASSRGGTDEKLFF. The CDR3 DNA follows: TGTGCCAGCAGCCGGGGAGGCACTGATGAAAAACTGTTTTTT. J is TRBJ1-4 and V is TRBV28; D uncertain. Germline-derived CDR1 and CDR2 are MDHEN and SYDVKM. The CDR3 totals 14 residues. Trimming left V 6 bases short and J 6 bases short, with 14 bases between.

This clone was picked up one time. The rearrangement joins TRBV6-5 to TRBJ1-2; 8 bases are a match to TRBD1. V shed 4 bases and J 1 base; nucleotides not matched to a gene: 5. The CDR3 is made up of 15 amino acids. Germline lookup yields CDR1 MNHEY and CDR2 SVGAGI. CDR3 sequence reads: CASSFGTGSNYGYTF. The CDR3 nucleotides are TGTGCCAGCAGTTTCGGGACAGGAAGTAACTATGGCTACACCTTC.

The table lists this clone with a count of one. The chain combines TRBV27 with TRBJ2-7; TRBD1 is a possible D gene (6 bases). Germline V gene sequence: CDR1 MNHEY, CDR2 SMNVEV (reference sequence). V was cut by 6 bases and J by 5 bases, with 17 bases left in between. The CDR3 spans 14 residues. In nucleotides, the CDR3 is TGTGCCAGCAGCCACCGGGACACGAGAAACGAGCAGTACTTC. Amino acids: CASSHRDTRNEQYF.

The V gene is TRBV6-5, the J gene TRBJ1-2; D may be TRBD1 (6 bases). Per the germline V gene, CDR1 is MNHEY and CDR2 is SVGAGI. The CDR3 extends over 14 amino acids. The V end lost 2 bases, the J end lost 8 bases, and 15 bases lay between the germline ends. This chain's CDR3 is CASSYTQGMRGYTF. Here the CDR3 DNA reads TGTGCCAGCAGTTACACACAGGGTATGAGGGGCTACACCTTC.

This chain uses TRBV5-8 with TRBJ1-4; D uncertain. V shed 1 base and J shed 0 bases, with 7 bases lying between them. The germline V gene encodes CDR1 SGHTS and CDR2 YDEGEE. The CDR3 contains 15 residues. This CDR3 reads CASSLTRATNEKLFF. In DNA form, the CDR3 reads TGTGCCAGCAGCTTGACGAGGGCAACTAATGAAAAACTGTTTTTT. The full variable domain, its missing parts supplied by reference TRBV5-8 and TRBJ1-4, is EAGVTQSPTHLIKTRGQQATLRCSPISGHTSVYWYQQALGLGLQFLLWYDEGEERNRGNFPPRFSGRQFPNYSSELNVNALELEDSALYLCASSLTRATNEKLFFGSGTQLSVL.

This chain connects TRBV3-1 (or the pseudogene TRBV3-2) to TRBJ1-1; the D gene is possibly TRBD1 (5 bases). Per the germline V gene, CDR1 is LGHDT and CDR2 is YNNKEL (reference sequence). V was pared by 0 bases and J by 0 bases, with 11 bases between. The CDR3 totals 16 residues. This CDR3 is CASSQDVTEMNTEAFF. The CDR3 region has the DNA TGTGCCAGCAGCCAAGACGTGACAGAGATGAACACTGAAGCTTTCTTT.